These 27 T cell receptor beta chains came from one sample sequenced in a study of Graves' ophthalmopathy and Graves' hyperthyroidism. RNA transcripts provided the template for amplifying TCR beta CDR3 regions. In the first round, RT-PCR was carried out with HTBI primers, and a multiplex PCR formed the second round. TCRdb redid the calling of the multiplex PCR reads with MiXCR, one entry per CDR3 protein. The data contain about 480,000 distinct CDR3 sequences, 14% of them singletons. Input material: blood. The receptors were gathered from a woman in her 30s with Graves' ophthalmopathy.

This clonotype was seen once. This chain links TRBV12-3 or TRBV12-4 with TRBJ1-1, with no clear D. The CDR3 consists of 12 residues. With 2 bases removed from V and 6 bases from J, the gap between germline ends came to 7 bases. CDR3 loop: CASSLTWAEAFF. DNA of the CDR3: TGTGCCAGCAGTTTAACATGGGCTGAAGCTTTCTTT.

The rearrangement links TRBV6-2 or TRBV6-3 to TRBJ2-5, with 8 bases lining up with TRBD2. The tail of the sequence fits TRBJ2-7 better, so the J call may be wrong. This CDR3 has 14 amino acids. CDR1 is MNHEY, CDR2 SVGEGT, per germline. The CDR3 loop is CASSPSVAGYEQYF. The CDR3 region has the DNA TGTGCCAGCAGCCCTTCAGTAGCGGGGTACGAGCAGTACTTC.

Ten or more counts support this clonotype. The chain recombines TRBV7-6 with TRBJ1-5; 9 bases match TRBD1. The V segment lost 5 bases and the J segment 7 bases; nucleotides outside the gene matches: 6. This CDR3 spans 14 amino acids. Germline V gene data show CDR1 as SGHVS and CDR2 as FNYEAQ. In DNA, the CDR3 is TGTGCCAGCAGCCCGGACAGGGGACGGCAGCCCCAGCATTTT. This encodes CASSPDRGRQPQHF.

This clonotype was observed many times. The V call is TRBV5-1, the J call TRBJ2-2; 8 nucleotides line up with TRBD2. Germline V gives CDR1 SGHRS, CDR2 YFSETQ. The CDR3 has 18 residues. The V and J ends lost 1 base and 0 bases, in that order; junction bases with no gene match: 8. CDR3 DNA: TGCGCCAGCAGCTTGTCGGGAGGGAGCAACGCGAACACCGGGGAGCTGTTTTTT. It yields the protein CASSLSGGSNANTGELFF.

At least ten counts were recorded for this clonotype. The chain has TRBV20-1 and TRBJ1-5; D unresolved. CDR3 length: 15 amino acids. Looked up from germline, CDR1 is DFQATT and CDR2 is SNEGSKA (reference sequence). V was pared by 3 bases and J by 2 bases, with 14 bases between. The CDR3 DNA follows: TGCAGTGCTAGTAGGCTAACCGGGGGCAATCAGCCCCAGCATTTT. It translates to CSASRLTGGNQPQHF.

The genes are TRBV18 and TRBJ1-1; D gene uncertain. Trimming left V 2 bases short and J 0 bases short, with 19 bases between. This CDR3 spans 18 amino acids. In germline, CDR1 is KGHSH, CDR2 LQKENI. The CDR3 DNA reads TGTGCCAGCTCACCAGCTCGGAAGGAGGTGGGGTTGAACACTGAAGCTTTCTTT. This encodes CASSPARKEVGLNTEAFF.

Ten or more counts support this clonotype. The chain recombines TRBV2 with TRBJ2-7; TRBD2 is a possible D gene (6 bases). Germline V lookup: CDR1 SNHLY, CDR2 FYNNEI. V was clipped by 11 bases and J by 2 bases, with 13 bases between them. This CDR3 is built from 12 residues. The CDR3 region has the DNA TGTGCCGGAGGACGGACTACCTACGAGCAGTACTTC. This gives the protein CAGGRTTYEQYF.

This sequence joins TRBV20-1 and TRBJ1-1; D remains unclear. Per germline, CDR1 DFQATT and CDR2 SNEGSKA (reference sequence). The length of the CDR3 is 14 residues. The ends were cut back, 3 bases at V and 0 bases at J, with 11 bases in the middle. The CDR3 loop is CSASSGIMNTEAFF. CDR3 nucleotide sequence: TGCAGTGCTAGTTCGGGTATCATGAACACTGAAGCTTTCTTT.

This clonotype came up many times. This sequence joins TRBV6-1 and TRBJ2-7; possible D gene TRBD1, 6 bases. Germline CDR1 MNHNS, CDR2 SASEGT. Between the trimmed V and J ends, which lost 6 bases and 3 bases, there was a span of 15 bases. The CDR3 is 14 residues long. CDR3 amino acids: CASRPRDTNYEQYF. The CDR3 bases are TGTGCCAGCAGACCCCGGGACACCAACTACGAGCAGTACTTC.

This clonotype showed up many times. The chain employs TRBV11-2 and TRBJ2-2; 11 bases are a match to TRBD2. Germline V gene sequence: CDR1 SGHAT, CDR2 FQNNGV. This CDR3 has 17 residues. After removal of 2 bases from V and 3 bases from J, the junction contained 5 bases not matched to a gene. This CDR3 is CASSLNSGGAHTGELFF. The CDR3 DNA follows: TGTGCCAGCAGCTTAAATAGCGGGGGGGCACACACCGGGGAGCTGTTTTTT.

There are many counts of this clonotype. The chain has TRBV27 and TRBJ1-2, with 7 bases fitting TRBD1. CDR3 length equals 13 residues. Unmatched junction bases numbered 3, after V lost 3 bases and J lost 5 bases. Germline V CDR1 and CDR2: MNHEY, SMNVEV (reference sequence). The CDR3, as DNA: TGTGCCAGCAGTTTGGGGGACAGTTATGGCTACACCTTC. Translation gives CASSLGDSYGYTF.

This clonotype showed up just a few times. The J gene is TRBJ2-7, the V gene TRBV15; TRBD1 aligns across 9 bases. Per the germline V gene, CDR1 is LNHNV and CDR2 is YYDKDF (reference sequence). This CDR3 is 14 amino acids long. V lost 7 bases and J lost 4; bases outside the gene matches: 8. The CDR3 region has the DNA TGTGCCACCACTCCGGGACAGGGACTTTACGAGCAGTACTTC. This codes for CATTPGQGLYEQYF.

About this clonotype itself: This could be a read error, since a much larger clone is one nucleotide away. The chain has TRBV12-5 and TRBJ2-2, with 9 bases matching TRBD1. CDR1 and CDR2 (germline): LGHNT, FRNRAP. The CDR3 sequence is 16 residues long. CDR3: CASGLGRDRDTGELCF. The CDR3 DNA is TGTGCTAGTGGTTTGGGTCGGGACAGGGACACCGGGGAGCTGTGTTTT.

This chain uses TRBV20-1 with TRBJ2-7, with 12 bases matching TRBD1. The germline CDR1 and CDR2 sequences are DFQATT and SNEGSKA (reference sequence). This CDR3 is built from 18 residues. Germline trimming cut 1 base from V and 3 bases from J; bases unmatched to any gene: 13. This CDR3 reads CSARGYADGTGGSYEQYF. CDR3 DNA: TGCAGTGCTAGAGGTTACGCCGATGGGACAGGGGGCAGCTACGAGCAGTACTTC.

Points on this clonotype: Possible read error: a much larger clone is one base away. The V gene is TRBV30, the J gene TRBJ2-5; 8 nucleotides align to TRBD2. Germline V gives CDR1 GTSNPN, CDR2 SVGIG (reference sequence). This CDR3 spans 11 amino acids. CDR3 sequence: CALSGKDTQYF. DNA for the CDR3: TGTGCCCTTAGCGGGAAAGATACCCAGTACTTC.

This clonotype was seen ten or more times. The chain carries TRBV7-9 and TRBJ2-7, with 8 bases that match TRBD1. This CDR3 spans 14 amino acids. V was clipped by 2 bases and J by 4 bases; unmatched bases: 4. The germline V gene has CDR1 SEHNR and CDR2 FQNEAQ (reference sequence). In nucleotides, the CDR3 is TGTGCCAGCAGCTTATCCAGACAGGGGTACGAGCAGTACTTC. It translates to CASSLSRQGYEQYF.

There are many counts of this clonotype. The V call is TRBV28, the J call TRBJ1-6, with D possibly being TRBD1 (5 bases). The CDR3 has 12 amino acids. Trimming stripped 6 bases from V and 9 bases from J, with 9 bases between. Germline V gives CDR1 MDHEN, CDR2 SYDVKM. CDR3 residues: CASSRGTSPLHF. Here the CDR3 DNA reads TGTGCCAGCAGCCGGGGCACTTCACCCCTCCACTTT.

This clonotype was detected many times. V gene TRBV11-2 combines with J gene TRBJ1-2; D not certain. The CDR3 totals 14 residues. Between the trimmed V and J ends, which lost 5 bases and 2 bases, there was a span of 12 bases. Germline V CDR1 and CDR2: SGHAT, FQNNGV. CDR3 nucleotides: TGTGCCAGCAGCCGGCAGATGTGGAACTATGGCTACACCTTC. It encodes CASSRQMWNYGYTF.

In its sample, this clonotype was seen many times. CDR3 bases: TGTGCCATCTCCCCAGCAGGGAGGGAAGCTTTCTTT. The encoded protein is CAISPAGREAFF. The rearrangement joins TRBV10-3 to TRBJ1-1; TRBD1 might be the D (5 bases). Per the germline V gene, CDR1 is ENHRY and CDR2 is SYGVKD. Trimming left V 8 bases short and J 8 bases short, with 15 bases between. The length of the CDR3 is 12 residues.

This clonotype was observed many times. This chain uses TRBV2 with TRBJ2-2; D may be TRBD1 (6 bases). Trimming stripped 6 bases from V and 1 base from J, with 12 bases between. The CDR3 spans 15 residues. Germline CDR1 is SNHLY and CDR2 is FYNNEI. CDR3 nucleotides: TGTGCCAGCAGGGGGGCAGGGTTGAACACCGGGGAGCTGTTTTTT. Residues: CASRGAGLNTGELFF.

This clonotype was observed at least ten times. The chain uses TRBV30 and TRBJ2-7; D is tentatively TRBD1 or TRBD2 (6 bases each). CDR1 GTSNPN and CDR2 SVGIG come from the germline V gene (reference sequence). The CDR3 consists of 19 residues. V lost 2 bases to trimming and J lost 2 bases, with 28 bases between them. This CDR3 reads CAWSLPSGGAAGLTYEQYF. The CDR3 DNA sequence: TGTGCCTGGAGTCTCCCTTCCGGGGGCGCCGCGGGATTAACCTACGAGCAGTACTTC.

In its sample, this clonotype was seen many times. The rearrangement joins TRBV6-1 to TRBJ2-4, with 9 bases that match TRBD2. The CDR3 consists of 14 residues. Germline V lookup: CDR1 MNHNS, CDR2 SASEGT. With V trimmed by 7 bases and J by 0 bases, 1 base remained unmatched. The DNA of the CDR3 is TGTGCCAGCATAGCGGGGGAAGCCAAAAACATTCAGTACTTC. Its protein is CASIAGEAKNIQYF.

This clonotype was found many times. The CDR3 loop is CASIGAETQYF. Written as DNA, the CDR3 is TGTGCCAGCATTGGGGCAGAGACCCAGTACTTC. V gene TRBV2 combines with J gene TRBJ2-5, with D tentatively TRBD1 (5 bases). CDR1 is SNHLY and CDR2 is FYNNEI in the germline V gene. CDR3 size: 11 residues. The V end lost 7 bases, the J end lost 4 bases, and 7 bases lay between the germline ends.

This clonotype has at least ten counts. The chain has TRBV3-1 and TRBJ1-1, with TRBD1 matching 7 bases. The ends lost 5 bases at V and 2 bases at J; junction bases unmatched: 5. CDR1 and CDR2 from the germline V gene are LGHDT and YNNKEL (reference sequence). The CDR3 contains 14 residues. CDR3 in DNA: TGTGCCAGCAGCTCGACAGGGCCCAACACTGAAGCTTTCTTT. Encoded protein: CASSSTGPNTEAFF.

In its sample, this clonotype was seen many times. J is TRBJ2-7 and V is TRBV29-1; TRBD2 agrees at 11 bases. Germline CDR1 and CDR2: SQVTM and ANQGSEA. The V segment lost 6 bases and the J segment 4 bases; nucleotides outside the gene matches: 5. The CDR3 is 13 amino acids. In DNA, the CDR3 is TGCAGCGTCCAGGGGACTAGCGGATACGAGCAGTACTTC. Encoded protein: CSVQGTSGYEQYF.

This clonotype was seen more than once but under ten times. The rearrangement links TRBV3-1 to TRBJ1-1; possibly TRBD1 for D (6 bases). The V and J ends lost 1 base and 5 bases respectively, with 11 bases between them. CDR1 and CDR2 (germline): LGHDT, YNNKEL (reference sequence). This CDR3 has 14 residues. The CDR3 nucleotides are TGTGCCAGCAGCCAAGTTCAGGGGAGGACTGAAGCTTTCTTT. Its protein is CASSQVQGRTEAFF.

This clonotype turned up a few times. V gene TRBV5-1 combines with J gene TRBJ1-1; 8 nucleotides match TRBD1. J lost 1 base, V lost 6 bases, and 2 bases had no gene match. CDR3 length: 13 residues. Per the germline V gene, CDR1 is SGHRS and CDR2 is YFSETQ. For the CDR3, the DNA is TGCGCCAGCAAGACAGGGGAGAACACTGAAGCTTTCTTT. Translation: CASKTGENTEAFF.